The 32 T cell receptor beta chains below were found in one sample sequenced in a study of blood T cell repertoires in COVID-19. The assay was immunoSEQ multiplex PCR, and TCRdb's table has in-frame clones only and misses some. The table lists under 150,000 clones, approximately 86% of them singletons, with about 3% in the top ten. The material sequenced was peripheral blood. The receptor source for this set is a woman in her 40s with active or convalescent COVID-19.

The chain is built from TRBV6-6 and TRBJ2-2, with 7 nucleotides matching TRBD1. Germline-derived CDR1 and CDR2 are MNHNY and SVGAGI (reference sequence). Trimming cost V 1 base and J 1 base; bases outside gene matches: 0. The CDR3 is 15 residues long. The CDR3 nucleotides are TGTGCCAGCAGTTACTACAGGGGGAACACCGGGGAGCTGTTTTTT. This codes for CASSYYRGNTGELFF.

J is TRBJ2-5 and V is TRBV10-1; 8 nucleotides align to TRBD2. V was clipped by 0 bases and J by 3 bases; unmatched bases: 3. Germline V gene sequence: CDR1 WNHNN, CDR2 SYGVQD (reference sequence). CDR3 length: 15 residues. The CDR3 region is CASSESNSGEETQYF. Written as DNA, the CDR3 is TGCGCCAGCAGTGAGTCGAATAGCGGGGAAGAGACCCAGTACTTC.

V usage is TRBV27 and J usage is TRBJ2-5; D is uncertain. The V gene's germline CDR1 is MNHEY and CDR2 SMNVEV (reference sequence). V was shortened by 3 bases and J by 2 bases, with 10 bases between the two germline ends. CDR3 size: 14 residues. CDR3 in amino acids: CASSFIPNQETQYF. Here the CDR3 DNA reads TGTGCCAGCAGTTTCATTCCCAATCAAGAGACCCAGTACTTC.

In nucleotides, the CDR3 is TGCGCCAGCAGCTTGGACCAAGGGGGCCACTATGGCTACACCTTC. It specifies CASSLDQGGHYGYTF. The gene calls are TRBV5-1 and TRBJ1-2; TRBD1 matches 7 bases. The V gene end was trimmed by 0 bases and the J gene end by 3 bases; junction bases not matched to a gene: 5. The CDR3 runs to 15 residues. CDR1 and CDR2 from the germline V gene are SGHRS and YFSETQ.

The chain joins TRBV5-8 to TRBJ2-3; 9 nucleotides match TRBD2. The ends lost 4 bases at V and 4 bases at J; junction bases unmatched: 13. The CDR3 runs to 17 residues. Germline V gene lookup returns CDR1 SGHTS and CDR2 YDEGEE. The CDR3 is CASSHTPGLAISDTQYF. CDR3 DNA: TGTGCCAGCAGCCACACCCCGGGACTAGCTATTTCAGATACGCAGTATTTT. Full variable domain (remainder filled in from reference TRBV5-8 and TRBJ2-3): EAGVTQSPTHLIKTRGQQATLRCSPISGHTSVYWYQQALGLGLQFLLWYDEGEERNRGNFPPRFSGRQFPNYSSELNVNALELEDSALYLCASSHTPGLAISDTQYFGPGTRLTVL.

The rearrangement uses TRBV1 and TRBJ1-2; TRBD1 reflects the table's D call only, with no check against the DNA. TRBV1 is listed as a pseudogene. CDR3 length: 18 amino acids. This chain's CDR3 is CTSSPNRGLPNSNYGYTF. For the CDR3, the DNA is TGCACCAGCAGCCCAAACAGGGGGCTCCCTAACTCTAACTATGGCTACACCTTC.

V usage is TRBV6-6 and J usage is TRBJ1-2; 10 positions agree with TRBD1. The ends lost 3 bases at V and 8 bases at J; junction bases unmatched: 9. The CDR3 loop spans 15 amino acids. Germline assignment: CDR1 MNHNY and CDR2 SVGAGI (reference sequence). The CDR3 DNA reads as TGTGCCAGCAGTTATTCCGGGACAGGGGCGGAAGGCTACACCTTC. Translation: CASSYSGTGAEGYTF.

The CDR3 loop reads CASSLRRAGNTIYF. CDR3 nucleotides: TGTGCCAGCAGCCTCCGGAGGGCTGGAAACACCATATATTTT. The V gene is TRBV27, the J gene TRBJ1-3; the D is unclear. CDR1 and CDR2 from the germline V gene are MNHEY and SMNVEV (reference sequence). CDR3 size: 14 residues. Deletions cut 6 bases from V and 2 bases from J, with 11 bases between.

The V gene is TRBV4-1, the J gene TRBJ2-3; 12 bases map to TRBD2. The V segment lost 3 bases and the J segment 1 base; nucleotides outside the gene matches: 11. The CDR3 covers 19 residues. The germline CDR1 and CDR2 sequences are MGHRA and YSYEKL. The CDR3, as DNA: TGCGCCAGCAGCCAGGACGAGGGACTAGCGGGTCCCCGCACAGATACGCAGTATTTT. This translates into CASSQDEGLAGPRTDTQYF.

The chain uses TRBV2 and TRBJ1-1, with D perhaps matching TRBD1 (6 bases). V was pared by 0 bases and J by 10 bases, with 18 bases between. The CDR3 is made up of 15 amino acids. Germline CDR1 is SNHLY and CDR2 is FYNNEI. The CDR3 reads CASSEAGGRKSAAFF. The CDR3 region has the DNA TGTGCCAGCAGTGAAGCGGGGGGGCGCAAGAGCGCAGCTTTCTTT.

The V and J genes are TRBV14 and TRBJ1-2; no firm D call. Deletions cut 6 bases from V and 7 bases from J, with 18 bases between. CDR1 and CDR2 from the germline V gene are SGHDN and FVKESK. The length of the CDR3 is 14 residues. The CDR3 here is CASSPTRSVSGYTF. The DNA for the CDR3 is TGTGCCAGCAGTCCTACCCGGTCCGTTAGTGGCTACACCTTC.

This sequence joins TRBV7-2 and TRBJ2-1; perhaps TRBD1 as D (5 bases). In germline, CDR1 is SGHTA, CDR2 FQGNSA. V lost 0 bases and J 8 bases, leaving 17 bases between the germline ends. This CDR3 spans 16 amino acids. CDR3 loop: CASSLAQGFWGDEQFF. In DNA, the CDR3 is TGTGCCAGCAGCTTAGCGCAGGGTTTTTGGGGTGATGAGCAGTTCTTC.

The chain recombines TRBV5-1 with TRBJ2-5, with D possibly being TRBD2 (6 bases). With 4 bases removed from V and 4 bases from J, the gap between germline ends came to 11 bases. This CDR3 is 13 amino acids long. Germline assignment: CDR1 SGHRS and CDR2 YFSETQ. Here the CDR3 reads CASSSGPGETQYF. In nucleotides, the CDR3 is TGCGCCAGCAGCAGCGGGCCAGGAGAGACCCAGTACTTC.

V gene TRBV29-1 combines with J gene TRBJ2-7, with TRBD1 identical over 7 bases. The CDR3 runs to 12 residues. Germline V gene lookup returns CDR1 SQVTM and CDR2 ANQGSEA. J gave up 4 bases and V 4 bases, and 4 bases lay outside the gene matches. The CDR3 reads CSVGRDSYEQYF. The CDR3 region has the DNA TGCAGCGTTGGCCGGGACAGTTACGAGCAGTACTTC.

The chain combines TRBV7-2 with TRBJ2-5; 7 bases agree with TRBD2. Germline V gene sequence: CDR1 SGHTA, CDR2 FQGNSA. This CDR3 region has 14 residues. The V segment lost 5 bases and the J segment 7 bases; nucleotides outside the gene matches: 10. In DNA form, the CDR3 reads TGTGCCAGCAGCGCGCTGACTAGCTCATCGACCCAGTACTTC. It codes for CASSALTSSSTQYF.

J is TRBJ2-1 and V is TRBV5-1, with 10 bases aligning to TRBD2. The CDR3 spans 16 residues. V lost 3 bases to trimming and J lost 8 bases; unmatched junction nucleotides: 11. Per the germline V gene, CDR1 is SGHRS and CDR2 is YFSETQ. The CDR3: CASSSEAGGLLYEQFF. The CDR3 nucleotides read TGCGCCAGCAGCTCGGAAGCGGGGGGGCTTCTTTATGAGCAGTTCTTC.

As regards this clone: Germline and junction disagree at one end, which may indicate a read error. The chain employs TRBV28 and TRBJ1-4; weak D call: TRBD1 (6 bases). Germline-derived CDR1 and CDR2 are MDHEN and SYDVKM. The CDR3 loop spans 13 amino acids. CDR3 DNA: TGTGCCAGCAGTTTGGGGAGGGAGGGACAAATGCTTTTT. This translates into CASSLGREGQMLF.

The chain has TRBV10-3 and TRBJ1-1; tentative D call: TRBD1 (6 bases). The germline V gene has CDR1 ENHRY and CDR2 SYGVKD. The CDR3 consists of 14 residues. Deletions cut 6 bases from V and 1 base from J, with 12 bases between. The CDR3: CAIRPGQGNTEAFF. In DNA form, the CDR3 reads TGTGCCATCAGGCCGGGACAAGGGAACACTGAAGCTTTCTTT.

The gene calls are TRBV11-2 and TRBJ1-5; no firm D call. Trimming left V 0 bases short and J 2 bases short, with 11 bases between. Germline loops: CDR1 SGHAT, CDR2 FQNNGV. The CDR3 covers 16 residues. As DNA, the CDR3 is TGTGCCAGCAGCTTAGATGGGGAGATGGGCAATCAGCCCCAGCATTTT. It is translated as CASSLDGEMGNQPQHF.

This clone was counted at least ten times. This sequence joins TRBV5-4 and TRBJ2-7; tentative D call: TRBD1 (6 bases). The CDR3 contains 16 residues. V dropped 0 bases and J dropped 6 bases, with 19 bases sitting between them. Germline values: CDR1 SGHNT, CDR2 YYREEE (reference sequence). The CDR3 loop reads CASSLGGLGHNGEQYF. The CDR3 DNA is TGTGCCAGCAGCTTGGGTGGATTGGGACATAACGGCGAGCAGTACTTC.

J is TRBJ1-3 and V is TRBV28; 7 bases map to TRBD1. The CDR3 has 14 residues. The germline V gene encodes CDR1 MDHEN and CDR2 SYDVKM. With 4 bases clipped from V and 2 bases from J, the junction kept 2 bases outside the gene matches. CDR3 region: CASSYRGTGNTIYF. CDR3 bases: TGTGCCAGCAGTTACAGGGGCACTGGAAACACCATATATTTT. Together with reference TRBV28 and TRBJ1-3, the CDR3 gives the full variable domain: DVKVTQSSRYLVKRTGEKVFLECVQDMDHENMFWYRQDPGLGLRLIYFSYDVKMKEKGDIPEGYSVSREKKERFSLILESASTNQTSMYLCASSYRGTGNTIYFGEGSWLTVV.

In DNA form, the CDR3 reads TGCGCCAGCAGCCTAAGACAGGACGAAGGCATTCAGTACTTC. Its translation: CASSLRQDEGIQYF. The chain is built from TRBV5-1 and TRBJ2-4; D possibly corresponds to TRBD1 (6 bases). Germline assignment: CDR1 SGHRS and CDR2 YFSETQ. V was pared by 4 bases and J by 9 bases, with 17 bases between. This CDR3 comprises 14 residues.

This clone came up a few times. CDR3 sequence: CASSPTGNTEAFF. DNA of the CDR3: TGCGCCAGCAGCCCGACAGGGAACACTGAAGCTTTCTTT. The J gene is TRBJ1-1, the V gene TRBV5-1; possibly TRBD1 for D (6 bases). CDR3 length: 13 amino acids. The V gene's germline CDR1 is SGHRS and CDR2 YFSETQ. V dropped 4 bases and J dropped 1 base, with 8 bases sitting between them. The whole variable domain, remainder taken from reference TRBV5-1 and TRBJ1-1, is KAGVTQTPRYLIKTRGQQVTLSCSPISGHRSVSWYQQTPGQGLQFLFEYFSETQRNKGNFPGRFSGRQFSNSRSEMNVSTLELGDSALYLCASSPTGNTEAFFGQGTRLTVV.

This clone has a count of ten or more. This chain uses TRBV11-2 with TRBJ2-2; 11 bases agree with TRBD2. Germline CDR1 is SGHAT and CDR2 is FQNNGV. This CDR3 region has 18 residues. The J segment lost 7 bases and the V segment lost 0 bases, leaving 10 bases of the junction unmatched. In DNA, the CDR3 is TGTGCCAGCAGCTTAGAGATAAATAGCGGGAGGGCCCGCGGGGAGCTGTTTTTT. This codes for CASSLEINSGRARGELFF.

The rearrangement uses TRBV6-5 and TRBJ2-7, with 9 bases lining up with TRBD1. Germline CDR1 MNHEY, CDR2 SVGAGI. The CDR3 extends over 12 amino acids. V trimming: 7 bases; J trimming: 5 bases; junction bases outside the gene matches: 3. As DNA, the CDR3 is TGTGCCAGCACGGGACAGGGCCACGAGCAGTACTTC. Its protein product is CASTGQGHEQYF.

The V call is TRBV6-5, the J call TRBJ1-1, with a tentative D call TRBD1 (6 bases). The CDR3 runs 13 residues. Trimming cost V 4 bases and J 5 bases, with 11 bases left between them. The germline CDR1 and CDR2 sequences are MNHEY and SVGAGI. CDR3 in DNA: TGTGCCAGCAGTTTCAGGGGAAGTACTGAAGCTTTCTTT. Residues: CASSFRGSTEAFF.

In nucleotides, the CDR3 is TGTGCCAGCAGTGAAGCGGCCGGGACAGCTAACTATGGCTACACCTTC. This codes for CASSEAAGTANYGYTF. This chain connects TRBV6-1 to TRBJ1-2; the match to TRBD1 covers 7 bases. CDR3 size: 16 residues. The V segment lost 0 bases and the J segment 0 bases; nucleotides outside the gene matches: 4. Germline V CDR1 and CDR2: MNHNS, SASEGT.

The V gene is TRBV5-1, the J gene TRBJ2-5; D might be TRBD2 (5 bases). Germline V CDR1 and CDR2: SGHRS, YFSETQ. V was trimmed by 4 bases and J by 2 bases, leaving 6 bases between them. The CDR3 sequence is 12 residues long. CDR3 nucleotides: TGCGCCAGCAGCCCGGGACAAGAGACCCAGTACTTC. This codes for CASSPGQETQYF.

The rearrangement joins TRBV4-1 to TRBJ2-2; TRBD2 agrees at 14 bases. The V gene end was trimmed by 3 bases and the J gene end by 1 base; junction bases not matched to a gene: 4. CDR3 size: 18 residues. Germline loops: CDR1 MGHRA, CDR2 YSYEKL. The CDR3 DNA follows: TGCGCCAGCAGCCAGCGGGGGACTAGCGGGGGGAACACCGGGGAGCTGTTTTTT. Translating gives CASSQRGTSGGNTGELFF.

The chain links TRBV5-5 to TRBJ2-5; D is possibly TRBD2 (5 bases). V was shortened by 0 bases and J by 5 bases, with 14 bases between the two germline ends. Germline lookup yields CDR1 SGHKS and CDR2 YYEKEE (reference sequence). This CDR3 is 15 amino acids long. The CDR3 nucleotides read TGTGCCAGCAGCTTGGTGGGCCGGGGTGGCGAGACCCAGTACTTC. Encoded protein: CASSLVGRGGETQYF.

The V gene is TRBV28, the J gene TRBJ2-3; 8 bases are shared with TRBD2. The germline V gene encodes CDR1 MDHEN and CDR2 SYDVKM. The CDR3 consists of 15 residues. V was clipped by 5 bases and J by 5 bases; unmatched bases: 9. The CDR3 sequence is CASSPGGAHGDTQYF. The CDR3 bases are TGTGCCAGCAGTCCCGGGGGGGCGCATGGAGATACGCAGTATTTT.

In this sample, this clone turned up once. CDR3 residues: CASSTSGLVRELFF. In DNA, the CDR3 is TGTGCCAGCAGTACCAGCGGACTAGTCCGGGAGCTGTTTTTT. The rearrangement joins TRBV3-1 (or the pseudogene TRBV3-2) to TRBJ2-2; 7 bases align to TRBD2. CDR3 length equals 14 residues. CDR1 is LGHDT, CDR2 YNNKEL, per germline (reference sequence). Trimming removed 6 bases from V and 9 bases from J; junction bases left unmatched: 10.